These 3 T cell receptor beta chains were all obtained from the same sample, sequenced in a study of kidney transplant recipient with SARS-CoV-2 infection. TCRdb reprocessed the reads with MiXCR, giving one entry per CDR3 protein. In the table there are fewer than 250,000 distinct CDR3 sequences, about 28% of which are singletons. Material: a blood sample, obtained at baseline and on approximately day 120 from a kidney transplant recipient. The source is a young adult male patient who had COVID-19 and was a kidney transplant recipient. The T cells may partly be graft donor cells.

Comment on this clonotype: It may be a read error: a sequence one base away is much more abundant. The chain employs TRBV9 and TRBJ2-3; D gene unclear. Germline assignment: CDR1 SGDLS and CDR2 YYNGEE. This CDR3 is 16 amino acids long. The CDR3 coding sequence is TGTGCCCGCAGCGTAGGGTGGCAGGCGAGCACAGATACGCAGTATTTT. This encodes CARSVGWQASTDTQYF. The entire variable domain, with the rest obtained from reference TRBV9 and TRBJ2-3, is as follows: DSGVTQTPKHLITATGQRVTLRCSPRSGDLSVYWYQQSLDQGLQFLIQYYNGEERAKGNILERFSAQQFPDLHSELNLSSLELGDSALYFCARSVGWQASTDTQYFGPGTRLTVL.

Regarding this clonotype: A single base separates this from a much larger clone, so it may be a read error. Without the conserved terminal phenylalanine or tryptophan, this CDR3 likely stems from a read error. The chain joins TRBV9 to TRBJ1-2; D is unclear. Trimming shortened V by 3 bases and J by 4 bases, and 7 bases separated the two germline ends. Germline V gives CDR1 SGDLS, CDR2 YYNGEE. The CDR3 sequence is 12 residues long. The CDR3 bases are TGTGCCAGCAGCGCGCTCTCCTATGGCTACACCCTC. Its translation is CASSALSYGYTL.

This clonotype has ten or more counts. J is TRBJ2-7 and V is TRBV12-3 or TRBV12-4; D is perhaps TRBD2 (6 bases). The V end lost 5 bases, the J end lost 1 base, and 15 bases lay between the germline ends. The CDR3 totals 15 residues. The CDR3 region has the DNA TGTGCCAGCAGTCCACGTAGCGGTCGTTCCTACGAGCAGTACTTC. Translated: CASSPRSGRSYEQYF.